These T cell receptor beta chains were read from a single sample in a study of immune heterogeneity within non-small cell lung tumors. TCRdb re-analysed the multiplex PCR reads in MiXCR, keeping a single row per CDR3 protein. The repertoire holds 4,000 to 5,000 distinct CDR3 sequences, roughly 35% seen once, with around 20% in the top ten. Sequencing used lung tumor tissue. These receptors originate from a woman between 50 and 59 years old with non-small cell lung cancer. Both conserved end residues are part of each CDR3. The D gene is left open where the match is weak. Clone size is shown for a subset of rows, as once, few, many or a class of expanded clone.

j_gene: TRBJ1-1
v_gene: TRBV5-1
abundance: -
d_gene: -
len: 13
CDR3nt: TGCGCCAGCAGCTTCTCCGCCCAAACTGAAGCTTTCTTT
CDR3aa: CASSFSAQTEAFF

j_gene: TRBJ2-7
v_gene: TRBV28
abundance: -
d_gene: -
len: 11
CDR3nt: TGTGCCAGCAGTCGACCCTACGAGCAGTACTTC
CDR3aa: CASSRPYEQYF

j_gene: TRBJ1-2
v_gene: TRBV9
abundance: medium-sized
d_gene: -
len: 13
CDR3nt: TGTGCCAGCTCACCGACCCCCAGGGAAGGCTACACCTTC
CDR3aa: CASSPTPREGYTF

j_gene: TRBJ2-3
v_gene: TRBV28
abundance: medium-sized
d_gene: TRBD2
len: 15
CDR3nt: TGTGCCAGCAGTCAGGGAGGGAGACGAGCAGATACGCAGTATTTT
CDR3aa: CASSQGGRRADTQYF

j_gene: TRBJ1-3
v_gene: TRBV7-6
abundance: -
d_gene: TRBD1
len: 15
CDR3nt: TGTGCCAGCAGCACCAGACAGGGGTCCGGAAACACCATATATTTT
CDR3aa: CASSTRQGSGNTIYF

j_gene: TRBJ1-6
v_gene: TRBV2
abundance: medium-sized
d_gene: -
len: 13
CDR3nt: TGTGCCAGCAGTGAAGACCTGAGTTCACCCCTCCACTTT
CDR3aa: CASSEDLSSPLHF

j_gene: TRBJ1-1
v_gene: TRBV28
abundance: medium-sized
d_gene: TRBD1
len: 14
CDR3nt: TGTGCCAGCAGTTCCCGAGGGACAGAACTTGCAGCTTTCTTT
CDR3aa: CASSSRGTELAAFF

j_gene: TRBJ1-2
v_gene: TRBV19
abundance: medium-sized
d_gene: TRBD1
len: 15
CDR3nt: TGTGCCAGTAGCCAAGGGACAGGGAAGGTCTATGGCTACACCTTC
CDR3aa: CASSQGTGKVYGYTF

j_gene: TRBJ2-3
v_gene: TRBV28
abundance: -
d_gene: -
len: 11
CDR3nt: TGTGCCAGCAGTGACACAGATACGCAGTATTTT
CDR3aa: CASSDTDTQYF

j_gene: TRBJ1-3
v_gene: TRBV5-1
abundance: medium-sized
d_gene: TRBD1
len: 15
CDR3nt: TGCGCCAGCAGCCCAAGGACAGGGACTGGAAACACCATATATTTT
CDR3aa: CASSPRTGTGNTIYF

j_gene: TRBJ2-6
v_gene: TRBV7-8
abundance: medium-sized
d_gene: -
len: 17
CDR3nt: TGTGCCAGCAGCTTAGGTACAGGGTCAGCTGGGGCCAACGTCCTGACTTTC
CDR3aa: CASSLGTGSAGANVLTF

j_gene: TRBJ1-2
v_gene: TRBV15
abundance: few
d_gene: -
len: 15
CDR3nt: TGTGCCACCAGCAGGAACCCGACAGCCCCAGATGGCTCCACCTTC
CDR3aa: CATSRNPTAPDGSTF

j_gene: TRBJ1-2
v_gene: TRBV5-4
abundance: -
d_gene: TRBD1
len: 14
CDR3nt: TGTGCCAGCAGCTCCTTTGGGACAGACTATGGCTACAACTTC
CDR3aa: CASSSFGTDYGYNF

j_gene: TRBJ2-7
v_gene: TRBV18
abundance: medium-sized
d_gene: -
len: 14
CDR3nt: TGTGCCAGCTCACCAAGGACGGACTCCTACGAGCAGTACTTC
CDR3aa: CASSPRTDSYEQYF

j_gene: TRBJ2-1
v_gene: TRBV20-1
abundance: medium-sized
d_gene: TRBD1
len: 13
CDR3nt: TGCAGTGCTACAAGGACAGGGGACAATGAGCAGTTCTTC
CDR3aa: CSATRTGDNEQFF

j_gene: TRBJ2-7
v_gene: TRBV4-1
abundance: -
d_gene: TRBD1
len: 16
CDR3nt: TGCGCCAGCAGCCAAGATGCTGGGACAGTGAGCTACGAGCAGTACTTC
CDR3aa: CASSQDAGTVSYEQYF

j_gene: TRBJ2-4
v_gene: TRBV12-5
abundance: medium-sized
d_gene: TRBD2
len: 14
CDR3nt: TGCGCCTATAGCGGGGGATTAGCCAAAAACATTCAGTACTTC
CDR3aa: CAYSGGLAKNIQYF

j_gene: TRBJ2-1
v_gene: TRBV12-3/TRBV12-4
abundance: medium-sized
d_gene: TRBD2
len: 16
CDR3nt: TGTGCCAGCAGCAACGGACTAGCGGGGGGTAGGAATGAGCAGTTCTTC
CDR3aa: CASSNGLAGGRNEQFF

j_gene: TRBJ2-1
v_gene: TRBV27
abundance: -
d_gene: -
len: 15
CDR3nt: TGTGCCAGCAGTCCGTGGGAGGCCCACTACAATGAGCAGTTCTTC
CDR3aa: CASSPWEAHYNEQFF

j_gene: TRBJ2-2
v_gene: TRBV29-1
abundance: medium-sized
d_gene: TRBD1
len: 14
CDR3nt: TGCAGCGTTGAACGACAGGGATTCACCGGGGAGCTGTTTTTT
CDR3aa: CSVERQGFTGELFF

j_gene: TRBJ1-1
v_gene: TRBV5-5
abundance: -
d_gene: -
len: 15
CDR3nt: TGTGCCAGCAGCTTCCTCGACGGGTCGGGTACTGAAGCTTTCTTT
CDR3aa: CASSFLDGSGTEAFF

j_gene: TRBJ2-2
v_gene: TRBV7-2
abundance: once
d_gene: -
len: 13
CDR3nt: TGTGCCAGCAAAGCCCTTAGAACCGGGGAGCTGTTTTTT
CDR3aa: CASKALRTGELFF

j_gene: TRBJ2-2
v_gene: TRBV3-1
abundance: -
d_gene: TRBD2
len: 20
CDR3nt: TGTGCCAGCAGCCAAGATCGGCAACCCGGACTAGCGGGAGGCACCGGGGAGCTGTTTTTT
CDR3aa: CASSQDRQPGLAGGTGELFF

j_gene: TRBJ2-7
v_gene: TRBV12-3/TRBV12-4
abundance: medium-sized
d_gene: -
len: 14
CDR3nt: TGTGCCAGCAGTTTGACAAGGGCTTCCTACGAGCAGTACTTC
CDR3aa: CASSLTRASYEQYF

j_gene: TRBJ2-2
v_gene: TRBV5-1
abundance: medium-sized
d_gene: -
len: 15
CDR3nt: TGCGCCAGCAGCCGGGACGGCGCGAACACCGGGGAGCTGTTTTTT
CDR3aa: CASSRDGANTGELFF

j_gene: TRBJ2-7
v_gene: TRBV28
abundance: medium-sized
d_gene: -
len: 12
CDR3nt: TGTGCCAGCAGTCCCGGATATTACGAGCAGTACTTC
CDR3aa: CASSPGYYEQYF

j_gene: TRBJ2-7
v_gene: TRBV6-9
abundance: -
d_gene: -
len: 15
CDR3nt: TGTGCCAGCAGTTACGCGGCAGCTGTAGTCTACGAGCAGTACTTC
CDR3aa: CASSYAAAVVYEQYF

j_gene: TRBJ2-7
v_gene: TRBV11-2
abundance: few
d_gene: TRBD1
len: 14
CDR3nt: TGTGCCAGCAGCAAAGGGGGGACAGGCTACGATCAGTACTTC
CDR3aa: CASSKGGTGYDQYF

j_gene: TRBJ1-2
v_gene: TRBV18
abundance: medium-sized
d_gene: -
len: 14
CDR3nt: TGTGCCAGCTCACCACCGTCCTCTGTGGCTGGCTACACCTTC
CDR3aa: CASSPPSSVAGYTF

j_gene: TRBJ2-1
v_gene: TRBV7-2
abundance: -
d_gene: TRBD2
len: 15
CDR3nt: TGTGCCAGTAGCTCAACCGGGACTACTTACAATGAGCACTTCTTC
CDR3aa: CASSSTGTTYNEHFF

j_gene: TRBJ2-5
v_gene: TRBV14
abundance: medium-sized
d_gene: -
len: 13
CDR3nt: TGTGCCAGCGTCGGGGCTAGGGAAGAGACCCAGTACTTC
CDR3aa: CASVGAREETQYF

j_gene: TRBJ1-4
v_gene: TRBV5-1
abundance: medium-sized
d_gene: -
len: 15
CDR3nt: TGCGCCAGCAGCCTGACCCAGGAAACTAATGAAAAACTGTTTTTT
CDR3aa: CASSLTQETNEKLFF

j_gene: TRBJ2-7
v_gene: TRBV6-2/TRBV6-3
abundance: -
d_gene: -
len: 12
CDR3nt: TGTGCCAGCAGTTACGTAGCGTGGGAGCAGTACTTC
CDR3aa: CASSYVAWEQYF

j_gene: TRBJ1-1
v_gene: TRBV10-2
abundance: -
d_gene: -
len: 14
CDR3nt: TGCGCCAGCAGTGGGCAGGGTATGAACACTGAAGCTTTCTTT
CDR3aa: CASSGQGMNTEAFF

j_gene: TRBJ2-7
v_gene: TRBV6-1
abundance: -
d_gene: -
len: 15
CDR3nt: TGTGCCAGCATAGTAGGGTCCAACGGGGCCTACGAGCAGTACTTC
CDR3aa: CASIVGSNGAYEQYF

j_gene: TRBJ2-3
v_gene: TRBV12-3/TRBV12-4
abundance: -
d_gene: -
len: 14
CDR3nt: TGTGCCAGCAGTCGGGACCGAGGACGAGATACGCAGTATTTT
CDR3aa: CASSRDRGRDTQYF

j_gene: TRBJ2-1
v_gene: TRBV24-1
abundance: few
d_gene: -
len: 12
CDR3nt: TGTGCCACCAGTGAACACTACAATGAGCAGTTCTTC
CDR3aa: CATSEHYNEQFF

j_gene: TRBJ1-4
v_gene: TRBV19
abundance: medium-sized
d_gene: -
len: 13
CDR3nt: TGTGCCAGTACCGCACGGGGTAATGAAAAACTGTTTTTT
CDR3aa: CASTARGNEKLFF

j_gene: TRBJ2-2
v_gene: TRBV11-2
abundance: few
d_gene: -
len: 14
CDR3nt: TGTTCCAGCAGCCCTCGACAGAACACCGGGGAGCTGTTTTTT
CDR3aa: CSSSPRQNTGELFF

j_gene: TRBJ2-7
v_gene: TRBV7-6
abundance: medium-sized
d_gene: -
len: 13
CDR3nt: TGTGCCAGCAGCTCCCAGCCCTCAAGCGAGCAGTACTTC
CDR3aa: CASSSQPSSEQYF

j_gene: TRBJ1-5
v_gene: TRBV5-1
abundance: -
d_gene: -
len: 16
CDR3nt: TGCGCCAGCAGCTTGGGGGGGGGGAGTGGAAATCAGCCCCAGCATTTT
CDR3aa: CASSLGGGSGNQPQHF